The 10 T cell receptor beta chains below come from one sample, sequenced in a study of prognosis after radiotherapy for stage I lung cancer. Amplification of the TCR beta CDR3 (from genomic DNA) was done by two-round multiplex PCR. First-round PCR amplification was performed with primers specific to each TRBV and TRBJ gene. Each CDR3 protein gets one entry after TCRdb re-called the multiplex PCR reads with MiXCR. The sample yields about 26,000 distinct CDR3 sequences, approximately 29% seen once. The sequenced sample was PBMCs, obtained before or after stereotactic body radiation therapy (not recorded which). Receptor source: a donor over 45 with non-small cell lung cancer.

The CDR3 region has the DNA TGTGCCAGCAGTACTACGGGGCCGGGACAGGGGGATGGAAACACCATATATTTT. Translation gives CASSTTGPGQGDGNTIYF. The rearrangement joins TRBV28 to TRBJ1-3; 11 positions agree with TRBD1. Germline CDR1 and CDR2: MDHEN and SYDVKM. The CDR3 totals 18 residues. Losses at the gene ends were 5 bases for V and 3 bases for J; bases not matched to a gene: 12.

This clonotype was seen at least ten times. The rearrangement uses TRBV29-1 and TRBJ1-2, with a weak D call TRBD1 (6 bases). CDR3 length: 15 residues. Trimming shortened V by 6 bases and J by 8 bases, and 25 bases separated the two germline ends. Looked up from germline, CDR1 is SQVTM and CDR2 is ANQGSEA. CDR3 sequence (DNA): TGCAGCGTCGATCTAGGGAGGGGGTCGGGTTTAGGCTACACCTTC. This gives the protein CSVDLGRGSGLGYTF.

This clonotype has a handful of counts. A much larger clone differs by one base, so this may be a read error. The chain uses TRBV24-1 and TRBJ2-7; 12 bases match TRBD1. The CDR3 extends over 15 amino acids. Per the germline V gene, CDR1 is KGHDR and CDR2 is SFDVKD. The CDR3 protein is CAISDTGTGGFEQYF. The DNA for the CDR3 is TGTGCCATCAGTGACACCGGGACAGGGGGCTTTGAGCAGTACTTC.

This clonotype was counted ten times or more. For the CDR3, the DNA is TGTGCCAGCAAAGTTCAAGAGTTCACCGGGGAGCTGTTTTTT. It encodes CASKVQEFTGELFF. This sequence joins TRBV13 and TRBJ2-2, with D unresolved. Germline CDR1 reads PRHDT; CDR2 reads FYEKMQ (reference sequence). V dropped 7 bases and J dropped 4 bases, with 13 bases sitting between them. The CDR3 runs 14 residues.

In its sample, this clonotype was seen a few times. This could be a read error, since a much larger clone is one nucleotide away. The V call is TRBV28, the J call TRBJ2-4; tentatively, D is TRBD2 (6 bases). Between the trimmed V and J ends, which lost 6 bases and 0 bases, there was a span of 12 bases. The length of the CDR3 is 15 residues. Germline-derived CDR1 and CDR2 are MDHEN and SYDVKM. The CDR3 nucleotides read TGTGCCAGCAGGACTCCGGGACTAGCCAAAAACATTCAGTACTTC. Protein sequence: CASRTPGLAKNIQYF.

This clonotype was counted many times. The DNA for the CDR3 is TGTGCCAGCAGCCAAGATCAGGCAGGGGGCTATAATTCACCCCTCCACTTT. Encoded protein: CASSQDQAGGYNSPLHF. The rearrangement links TRBV3-1 to TRBJ1-6; TRBD1 aligns across 7 bases. V shed 0 bases, J shed 3 bases, and the junction held 5 bases outside the gene matches. Germline V gene lookup returns CDR1 LGHDT and CDR2 YNNKEL (reference sequence). This CDR3 has 17 residues.

The V gene is TRBV20-1, the J gene TRBJ2-7; 7 positions match TRBD2. There are 14 residues in the CDR3. After removal of 2 bases from V and 2 bases from J, the junction contained 6 bases not matched to a gene. Germline loops: CDR1 DFQATT, CDR2 SNEGSKA (reference sequence). The CDR3 spells CSARIPGGPYEQYF. The CDR3, as DNA: TGCAGTGCTAGAATCCCGGGAGGACCCTACGAGCAGTACTTC.

This chain connects TRBV7-2 to TRBJ2-3, with D maybe TRBD2 (6 bases). The CDR3 extends over 15 amino acids. Deletions cut 0 bases from V and 8 bases from J, with 15 bases between. Per germline, CDR1 SGHTA and CDR2 FQGNSA. The CDR3 nucleotides read TGTGCCAGCAGCTTAGCGGGCGGGGTTGATGGTACGCAGTATTTT. Its protein product is CASSLAGGVDGTQYF.

The rearrangement joins TRBV6-1 to TRBJ2-2; D is ambiguous. Trimming removed 6 bases at V and 5 bases at J, with 10 bases between. The CDR3 spans 13 residues. The germline gives CDR1 MNHNS, CDR2 SASEGT. CDR3: CASRTAETGELFF. The CDR3 coding sequence is TGTGCCAGCAGGACTGCAGAAACCGGGGAGCTGTTTTTT.

Concerning this clonotype itself: This may come from a read error, since a much larger clone is one base off. The chain joins TRBV6-4 to TRBJ2-1, with 7 bases fitting TRBD2. V lost 5 bases, J lost 7 bases, and 14 bases stayed unmatched. Looked up from germline, CDR1 is MRHNA and CDR2 is SNTAGT. CDR3 size: 16 residues. This CDR3 reads CASSPLSGGPVNEQFF. In nucleotides, the CDR3 is TGTGCCAGCAGTCCCCTATCGGGAGGCCCGGTAAATGAGCAGTTCTTC.